Listed below are T cell receptor beta chains from one sample, sequenced in a study of blood T cell repertoires in COVID-19. This table comes from immunoSEQ multiplex PCR, and its TCRdb copy is limited to in-frame clones, with some not included. The sample carries approximately 200,000 clones, 65% to 85% recorded once. The sequenced material came from PBMCs or T cells enriched from blood (not recorded which). These receptors were taken from a woman aged 25 to 45 who had recovered from COVID-19. CDR3s include the opening cysteine and the closing phenylalanine or tryptophan. Each record gives: V gene, CDR3 protein.

V gene: TRBV28; CDR3 protein: CASSPDRVYGYTF
V gene: TRBV11-2; CDR3 protein: CASSPDRDRVSGQYF
V gene: TRBV5-6; CDR3 protein: CASSLDRHYGYTF
V gene: TRBV28; CDR3 protein: CASRPGLGAVPQHF
V gene: TRBV6-5; CDR3 protein: CASSPLGTSSEQFF
V gene: TRBV28; CDR3 protein: CASSLEGAFPPPLHF
V gene: TRBV28; CDR3 protein: CASSTRSSRVSDEQFF
V gene: TRBV5-5; CDR3 protein: CASSTGTGSAEAFF
V gene: TRBV28; CDR3 protein: CASSTLREDEQYF
V gene: TRBV5-6; CDR3 protein: CASSLARSNTEAFF
V gene: TRBV20-1; CDR3 protein: CSASRAGRGNEQFF
V gene: TRBV19; CDR3 protein: CATNAGTGRTDTQYF
V gene: TRBV28; CDR3 protein: CASSLFRVLYTEHGYTF
V gene: TRBV4-2; CDR3 protein: CASSQDRRQETNTEAFF
V gene: TRBV19; CDR3 protein: CASSETGVGQPQHF
V gene: TRBV27; CDR3 protein: CASSLFGLAQGPSSYNEQFF
V gene: TRBV4-1; CDR3 protein: CASSPIGLAGEETQYF
V gene: TRBV5-1; CDR3 protein: CASSSQKTGGSYTEAFF
V gene: TRBV18; CDR3 protein: CASSPNAGDTGNTIYF
V gene: TRBV9; CDR3 protein: CASSVDEGPYEQYF
V gene: TRBV5-1; CDR3 protein: CASSRGLAGGFETQYF
V gene: TRBV7-2; CDR3 protein: CASSLDSTWGYTF
V gene: TRBV10-3; CDR3 protein: CAISLTSGGLQETQYF
V gene: TRBV5-4; CDR3 protein: CASSTQGRDTKETQYF
V gene: TRBV7-9; CDR3 protein: CASSLGRYQETQYF
V gene: TRBV5-1; CDR3 protein: CASNLGTLNTGELFF
V gene: TRBV11-3; CDR3 protein: CASSPRGGANTEAFF
V gene: TRBV6-5; CDR3 protein: CASSSQTYEQYF
V gene: TRBV15; CDR3 protein: CATSRRTHTEAFF
V gene: TRBV2; CDR3 protein: CASMRFAEAFF
V gene: TRBV4-1; CDR3 protein: CASSHPRRAPLMNTEAFF
V gene: TRBV30; CDR3 protein: CAWSVLRKTDTQYF
V gene: TRBV2; CDR3 protein: CASIRGQETQYF
V gene: TRBV2; CDR3 protein: CASSVASGPNTGELFF
V gene: TRBV9; CDR3 protein: CASSVGEGANYGYTF
V gene: TRBV18; CDR3 protein: CASSQPSGSTDTQYF
V gene: TRBV6-5; CDR3 protein: CASSYFQGQGNYGYTF
V gene: TRBV12-3/TRBV12-4; CDR3 protein: CASSLGGPHRFF
V gene: TRBV5-6; CDR3 protein: CASSLGLWNTEAFF
V gene: TRBV6-5; CDR3 protein: CASSRTGGEYNEQFF
V gene: TRBV27; CDR3 protein: CASSFNGRQGSGGYTF
V gene: TRBV5-3; CDR3 protein: CARSCESRDRASAGNTIYF
V gene: TRBV2; CDR3 protein: CASSEESQSLTDTQYF